This note documents a single T cell receptor beta chain sequence. Its target is unknown. CDR3 length: 15 residues. Germline loops: CDR1 LNHDA, CDR2 SQIVND (reference sequence). J was trimmed by 8 bases and V by 7 bases; bases with no gene match: 12. This record belongs to a study of cytomegalovirus exposure and HLA in healthy donors. Study observations and caveats: There were under 200 TCR beta chains listed as cytomegalovirus-associated. TCR beta V segments were, for the most part, productive about 87% or about 30% of the time in an earlier analysis. Upon later analysis, HLA-associated TCR beta chains proved more clonally expanded than other, equally common chains.

This PCR relied on a set of 60 Vbeta primers and 13 Jbeta primers. Repertoires were generated with immunoSEQ multiplex PCR, while TCRdb's copy carries only in-frame clones and drops some. The table records over 100,000 clones, around 70% of them present only once. The rearrangement joins TRBV19 to TRBJ2-1, with 9 bases fitting TRBD2. Sequencing input: PBMCs. This TCR was recovered from a woman aged 40 to 49 in good health and CMV-seropositive. CDR3 amino acids: CASIDIAGVIHEQFF. In DNA form, the CDR3 reads TGTGCCAGTATCGACATAGCGGGAGTCATTCATGAGCAGTTCTTC. The entire variable domain, with the rest obtained from reference TRBV19 and TRBJ2-1, is as follows: DGGITQSPKYLFRKEGQNVTLSCEQNLNHDAMYWYRQDPGQGLRLIYYSQIVNDFQKGDIAEGYSVSREKKESFPLTVTSAQKNPTAFYLCASIDIAGVIHEQFFGPGTRLTVL.